The 7 T cell receptor beta chains in this list originate from one sample, sequenced in a study of shared clonotypes between healthy human individuals. Clones were read by immunoSEQ multiplex PCR, and TCRdb kept only the in-frame ones, dropping some. The sample includes about 2.4 million clones, 90% to 95% of them seen just once. The sequenced sample was naive CD4+ T cells from PBMCs. Subset described: CD45RA+ positively selected. These receptors were taken from a man between 18 and 29 years old in good health. Some clones in this sample may be carry-over from other donors' samples.

On this clone: Other nucleotide sequences from this sample produce the same CDR3. V usage is TRBV28 and J usage is TRBJ1-1; no definite D call. CDR3 length: 12 amino acids. From germline, CDR1 is MDHEN and CDR2 SYDVKM. Trimming took 5 bases from V and 0 from J, leaving 4 bases between them. The CDR3 spells CASSRMNTEAFF. For the CDR3, the DNA is TGTGCCAGCAGTAGGATGAACACTGAAGCTTTCTTT.

This clone was seen just once. The V and J genes are TRBV28 and TRBJ2-7; D gene uncertain. This CDR3 is 10 amino acids long. Germline V gene lookup returns CDR1 MDHEN and CDR2 SYDVKM. V was shortened by 11 bases and J by 3 bases, with 8 bases between the two germline ends. As DNA, the CDR3 is TGTGCCTTCAGGTTCTACGAGCAGTACTTC. Translation gives CAFRFYEQYF.

The CDR3 protein is CASSLEGESNYEQYF. The CDR3 nucleotides are TGTGCCAGCAGCTTAGAGGGGGAAAGCAACTACGAGCAGTACTTC. The rearrangement links TRBV11-2 to TRBJ2-7; D possibly uses TRBD1 or TRBD2 (5 bases each). Trimming removed 0 bases at V and 3 bases at J, with 12 bases between. CDR1 is SGHAT and CDR2 is FQNNGV in the germline V gene. The CDR3 totals 15 residues.

The chain uses TRBV7-6 and TRBJ2-6; 8 positions match TRBD1. The V segment lost 8 bases and the J segment 2 bases; nucleotides outside the gene matches: 17. The CDR3 totals 19 residues. The germline gives CDR1 SGHVS, CDR2 FNYEAQ. CDR3 amino acids: CASRGTGYDRFPGANVLTF. CDR3 nucleotides: TGTGCCAGCCGCGGGACAGGCTATGATCGGTTCCCTGGGGCCAACGTCCTGACTTTC.

The V gene is TRBV5-1, the J gene TRBJ1-1; 7 bases line up with TRBD1. The ends lost 3 bases at V and 1 base at J; junction bases unmatched: 6. The CDR3 contains 15 residues. Germline V gives CDR1 SGHRS, CDR2 YFSETQ. The CDR3 here is CASSSFRQGNTEAFF. CDR3 sequence (DNA): TGCGCCAGCAGCTCCTTCCGACAGGGGAACACTGAAGCTTTCTTT.

The rearrangement joins TRBV6-6 to TRBJ2-3; TRBD1 agrees at 9 bases. The V gene end was trimmed by 5 bases and the J gene end by 6 bases; junction bases not matched to a gene: 12. Germline CDR1 is MNHNY and CDR2 is SVGAGI (reference sequence). The length of the CDR3 is 16 residues. Written as DNA, the CDR3 is TGTGCCAGCAGTAGAACTTCGGGACAGGGTAGGGATACGCAGTATTTT. This encodes CASSRTSGQGRDTQYF.

The genes are TRBV11-2 and TRBJ1-2; no clear D. Between the trimmed V and J ends, which lost 5 bases and 9 bases, there was a span of 10 bases. The CDR3 extends over 11 amino acids. Germline CDR1 is SGHAT and CDR2 is FQNNGV. The CDR3 here is CASSIGMSYTF. CDR3 in DNA: TGTGCCAGCAGCATCGGTATGAGCTACACCTTC.